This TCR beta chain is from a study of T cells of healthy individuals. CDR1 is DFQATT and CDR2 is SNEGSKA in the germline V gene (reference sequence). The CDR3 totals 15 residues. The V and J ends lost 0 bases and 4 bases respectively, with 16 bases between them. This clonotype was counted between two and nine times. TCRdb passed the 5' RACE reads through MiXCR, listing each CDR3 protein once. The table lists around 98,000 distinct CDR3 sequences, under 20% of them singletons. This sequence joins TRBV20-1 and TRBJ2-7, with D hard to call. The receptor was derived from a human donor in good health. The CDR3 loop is CSAREVKEGTYEQYF. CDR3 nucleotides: TGCAGTGCTAGAGAGGTAAAGGAAGGAACATACGAGCAGTACTTC.